This TCR beta chain emerged from a study of T cell repertoires in MIS-A myocarditis. TCRdb's table, derived via immunoSEQ multiplex PCR, lists solely in-frame clones and lacks some. The table records fewer than 15,000 clones, just under 75% of them present only once. Only a few counts were recorded for this clone. CDR1 MNHEY and CDR2 SVGAGI come from the germline V gene. The CDR3 totals 15 residues. The V end lost 6 bases, the J end lost 1 base, and 15 bases lay between the germline ends. The sample comprised left ventricle heart tissue obtained at autopsy. The V call is TRBV6-5, the J call TRBJ1-1; D is possibly TRBD1 (5 bases). This sequence originates from a man aged 18 to 30 with fulminant myocarditis from multisystem inflammatory syndrome in adults (MIS-A) after COVID-19. For the CDR3, the DNA is TGTGCCAGCAGACCAATACAGGTTACGAACACTGAAGCTTTCTTT. It codes for CASRPIQVTNTEAFF.